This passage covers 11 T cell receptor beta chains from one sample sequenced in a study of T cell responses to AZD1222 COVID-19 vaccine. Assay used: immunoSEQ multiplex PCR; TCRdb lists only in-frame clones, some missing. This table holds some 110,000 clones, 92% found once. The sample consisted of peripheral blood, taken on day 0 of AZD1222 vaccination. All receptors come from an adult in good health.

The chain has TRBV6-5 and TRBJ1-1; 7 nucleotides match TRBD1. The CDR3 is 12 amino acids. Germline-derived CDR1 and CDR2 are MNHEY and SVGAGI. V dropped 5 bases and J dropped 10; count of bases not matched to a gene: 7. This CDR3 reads CASSQQTGRAFF. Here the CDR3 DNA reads TGTGCCAGCAGTCAACAGACAGGGCGAGCTTTCTTT.

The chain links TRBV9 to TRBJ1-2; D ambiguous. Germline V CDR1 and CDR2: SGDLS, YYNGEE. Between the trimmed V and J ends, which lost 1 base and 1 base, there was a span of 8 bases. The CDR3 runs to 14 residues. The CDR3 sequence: CASSVLGSNYGYTF. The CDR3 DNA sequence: TGTGCCAGCAGCGTACTAGGGAGTAACTATGGCTACACCTTC.

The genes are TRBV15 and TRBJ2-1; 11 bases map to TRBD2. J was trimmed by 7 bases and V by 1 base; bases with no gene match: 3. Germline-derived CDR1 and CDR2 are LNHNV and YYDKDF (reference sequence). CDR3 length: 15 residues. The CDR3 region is CATSRGVAGGNEQFF. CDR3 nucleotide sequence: TGTGCCACCAGCAGAGGGGTAGCGGGAGGGAATGAGCAGTTCTTC.

In DNA, the CDR3 is TGTGCCAGCAGCTTGGGGACAATCAGATCGAACACCGGGGAGCTGTTTTTT. Translating gives CASSLGTIRSNTGELFF. The chain has TRBV5-4 and TRBJ2-2; tentatively, D is TRBD1 (5 bases). Trimming stripped 0 bases from V and 0 bases from J, with 12 bases between. The CDR3 has 17 amino acids. The germline V gene has CDR1 SGHNT and CDR2 YYREEE (reference sequence).

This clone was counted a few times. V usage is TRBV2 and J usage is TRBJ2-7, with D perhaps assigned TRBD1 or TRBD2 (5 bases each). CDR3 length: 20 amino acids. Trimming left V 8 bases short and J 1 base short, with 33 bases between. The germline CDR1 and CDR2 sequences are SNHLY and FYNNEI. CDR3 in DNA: TGTGCCAGCGCCCTACGTTCCCTGAGGGGTCGGGCCTCCCCATCCTACGAGCAGTACTTC. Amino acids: CASALRSLRGRASPSYEQYF.

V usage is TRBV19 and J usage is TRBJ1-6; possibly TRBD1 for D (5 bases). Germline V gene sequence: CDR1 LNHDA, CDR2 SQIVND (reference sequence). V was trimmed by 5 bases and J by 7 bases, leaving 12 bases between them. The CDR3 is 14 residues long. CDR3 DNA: TGTGCCAGTAGTCGTCAGGGCGACAATTCACCCCTCCACTTT. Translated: CASSRQGDNSPLHF.

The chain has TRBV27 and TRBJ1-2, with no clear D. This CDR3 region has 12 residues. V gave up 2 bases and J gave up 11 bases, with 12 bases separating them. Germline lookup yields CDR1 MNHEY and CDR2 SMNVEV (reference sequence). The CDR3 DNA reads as TGTGCCAGCAGTTTAGGTACAGTCGGGTACACCTTC. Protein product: CASSLGTVGYTF.

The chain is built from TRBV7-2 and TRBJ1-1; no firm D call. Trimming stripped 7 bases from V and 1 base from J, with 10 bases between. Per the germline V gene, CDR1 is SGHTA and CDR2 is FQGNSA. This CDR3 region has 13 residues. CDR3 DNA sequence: TGTGCCAGCAACAGCTATAGGAACACTGAAGCTTTCTTT. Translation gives CASNSYRNTEAFF.

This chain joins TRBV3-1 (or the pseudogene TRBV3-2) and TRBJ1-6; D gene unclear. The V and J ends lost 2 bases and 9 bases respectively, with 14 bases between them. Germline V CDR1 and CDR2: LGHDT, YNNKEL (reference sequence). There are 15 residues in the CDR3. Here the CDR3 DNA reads TGTGCCAGCAGCCAAAATCTACAACACAGTTCACCCCTCCACTTT. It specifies CASSQNLQHSSPLHF.

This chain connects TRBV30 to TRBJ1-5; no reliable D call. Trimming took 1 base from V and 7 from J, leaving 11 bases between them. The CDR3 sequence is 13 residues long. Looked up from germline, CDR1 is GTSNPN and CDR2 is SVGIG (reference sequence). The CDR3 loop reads CAWSGREGQPQHF. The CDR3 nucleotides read TGTGCCTGGAGTGGAAGGGAAGGGCAGCCCCAGCATTTT.

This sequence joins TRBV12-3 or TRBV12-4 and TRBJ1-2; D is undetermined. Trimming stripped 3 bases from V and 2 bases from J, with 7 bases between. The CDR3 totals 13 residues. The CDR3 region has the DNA TGTGCCAGCAGTTTGAACCCGAACTATGGCTACACCTTC. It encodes CASSLNPNYGYTF.